This TCR beta chain was recovered during a study of T-cell memory formation after mild COVID-19. Study-level background: There were largely donor-specific TCR clusters. Overall study findings and caveats: There was a balanced CD4/CD8 profile in clones contracting day 15 to 85, and later expanders leaned CD4+.

Employing constant-segment primers, 5'RACE generated TCR alpha and TCR beta cDNA libraries bearing sample barcodes and UMIs. Each CDR3 protein is one row after TCRdb ran MiXCR on the 5' RACE reads. This table holds about 470,000 distinct CDR3 sequences, roughly 25% found once. In the case of this clonotype: The antigen remains undetermined.

The CDR3 covers 13 residues. Germline-derived CDR1 and CDR2 are MNHEY and SMNVEV (reference sequence). V lost 2 bases, J lost 6 bases, and 1 base stayed unmatched. J is TRBJ1-2 and V is TRBV27; 9 bases are a match to TRBD1. This clonotype was obtained from an adult woman who had mild COVID-19 (a few samples of this study predate the infection). Cell type and time point are not known. Material: PBMCs or a T cell subset sorted from them (not recorded which). As DNA, the CDR3 is TGTGCCAGCAGTTTAGGACAGGGGCATGGCTACACCTTC. Its protein is CASSLGQGHGYTF.